The 25 T cell receptor beta chains in this list originate from one sample, sequenced in a study of T cells in women clearing cervical HPV infection. Repertoires were generated with immunoSEQ multiplex PCR, while TCRdb's copy carries only in-frame clones and drops some. Its listing shows 30,000 to 35,000 clones. The material sequenced was blood buffy coat. The receptors derive from a woman between 18 and 70 years old with a cervical HPV16 infection that either progressed to CIN3+ or cleared (not recorded which).

Remarks on this clone: The read terminates 3 residues ahead of where the CDR3 ends, so the germline J gene completes it. The V and J genes are TRBV7-2 and TRBJ2-1; 8 bases line up with TRBD2. Germline CDR1 reads SGHTA; CDR2 reads FQGNSA. The CDR3 extends over 15 amino acids. After removal of 5 bases from V and 8 bases from J, the junction contained 11 bases not matched to a gene. The covered CDR3 bases are TGTGCCAGCAGCCCCGGCGGGGGGCGTCGTGATGAG. This translates into CASSPGGGRRDE. The CDR3 as a whole reads CASSPGGGRRDEQFF.

Worth noting for this clone: The read finishes 3 residues shy of the CDR3 end, and the germline J gene is used to complete it. The gene calls are TRBV18 and TRBJ1-3; D uncertain. Between the trimmed V and J ends, which lost 0 bases and 4 bases, there was a span of 4 bases. Germline V lookup: CDR1 KGHSH, CDR2 LQKENI. The CDR3 totals 13 residues. CDR3 bases read: TGTGCCAGCTCACCACCAAGCGGAAACACC. It encodes CASSPPSGNT. The whole CDR3 sequence reads CASSPPSGNTIYF.

In regard to this clone: The read terminates 3 residues ahead of where the CDR3 ends, so the germline J gene completes it. The genes are TRBV10-3 and TRBJ1-5, with D possibly matching TRBD1 (6 bases). The germline V gene encodes CDR1 ENHRY and CDR2 SYGVKD. The V and J ends lost 3 bases and 4 bases respectively, with 13 bases between them. The CDR3 consists of 15 residues. The DNA read from the CDR3 is TGTGCCATCAGTGACCAGGCAGGGGTGAATCAGCCC. Translating it yields CAISDQAGVNQP. The CDR3 reads in full as CAISDQAGVNQPQHF.

Notes on this clone: The sequence runs out 3 residues before the end of the CDR3; the remainder is reconstructed from the germline J gene. V gene TRBV28 combines with J gene TRBJ2-3; D gene uncertain. Trimming stripped 0 bases from V and 1 base from J, with 8 bases between. The CDR3 has 15 amino acids. Germline CDR1 and CDR2: MDHEN and SYDVKM. CDR3 in amino acids: CASSLWNSGTDTQYF. CDR3 DNA, as far as it was read: TGTGCCAGCAGTTTATGGAATTCGGGCACAGATACG.

Concerning this clone itself: The read is 3 residues too short to cover the CDR3 end, so that end is filled in from the germline J gene. This chain connects TRBV7-3 to TRBJ2-2, with TRBD2 matching over 9 bases. This CDR3 is 15 amino acids long. After removal of 8 bases from V and 4 bases from J, the junction contained 8 bases not matched to a gene. The germline V gene encodes CDR1 SGHTA and CDR2 FQGTGA. The CDR3 loop reads CASGGGLARTGELFF. The CDR3 DNA, read in part, is TGTGCCAGCGGCGGAGGACTAGCGCGCACCGGGGAG. Variable domain in full (rest from reference TRBV7-3 and TRBJ2-2): GAGVSQTPSNKVTEKGKYVELRCDPISGHTALYWYRQSLGQGPEFLIYFQGTGAADDSGLPNDRFFAVRPEGSVSTLKIQRTERGDSAVYLCASGGGLARTGELFFGEGSRLTVL.

CDR3: CATRPRTSDNNEQFF. CDR3 DNA, as far as it was read: TGCGCCACCCGACCCCGAACTAGCGATAATAATGAG. This chain joins TRBV5-1 and TRBJ2-1; 7 nucleotides align to TRBD2. The read stops 3 residues short of the end of the CDR3; the missing end is completed from the germline J gene. The V gene's germline CDR1 is SGHRS and CDR2 YFSETQ. V was clipped by 9 bases and J by 7 bases; unmatched bases: 16. The CDR3 spans 15 residues.

Of note for this clone: Read coverage stops 3 residues before the CDR3 terminus; the germline J gene supplies the remainder. This sequence joins TRBV20-1 and TRBJ1-2, with a weak D call TRBD1 (6 bases). The germline V gene encodes CDR1 DFQATT and CDR2 SNEGSKA (reference sequence). The length of the CDR3 is 13 residues. The CDR3 bases that were read are TGCAGTGCTGAAAATGACAGGTTAGGAGGC. Its protein product is CSAENDRLGG. The full CDR3 protein reads CSAENDRLGGYTF.

Concerning this clone itself: The read ends 3 residues before the CDR3 terminus; that terminus is restored from the germline J gene. This chain connects TRBV7-9 to TRBJ1-2; unclear D gene. The CDR3 consists of 14 residues. Germline assignment: CDR1 SEHNR and CDR2 FQNEAQ (reference sequence). The sequenced part of the CDR3 DNA is TGTGCCAGCAGCTTAGCGGATCGCGGCGCAGGC. Its translation: CASSLADRGAG. Given in full, the CDR3 is CASSLADRGAGYTF.

A note on this clone: Read coverage stops 3 residues before the CDR3 terminus; the germline J gene supplies the remainder. J is TRBJ2-1 and V is TRBV20-1; 7 bases are shared with TRBD2. V lost 5 bases to trimming and J lost 6 bases; unmatched junction nucleotides: 4. This CDR3 is 12 amino acids long. The germline V gene encodes CDR1 DFQATT and CDR2 SNEGSKA (reference sequence). CDR3 amino acids: CSAGGVINEQFF. CDR3 DNA (partial): TGCAGTGCTGGGGGGGTAATCAATGAG.

In regard to this clone: Read coverage stops 3 residues before the CDR3 terminus; the germline J gene supplies the remainder. The gene calls are TRBV5-6 and TRBJ2-1; the D is unclear. Trimming took 1 base from V and 5 from J, leaving 13 bases between them. Germline-derived CDR1 and CDR2 are SGHDT and YYEEEE. CDR3 length equals 15 residues. The part of the CDR3 DNA that was read is TGTGCCAGCAGCTTGAGGGCCATCCTAAACAATGAG. This gives the protein CASSLRAILNNE. The full CDR3 sequence reads CASSLRAILNNEQFF. Together with reference TRBV5-6 and TRBJ2-1, the CDR3 gives the full variable domain: DAGVTQSPTHLIKTRGQQVTLRCSPKSGHDTVSWYQQALGQGPQFIFQYYEEEERQRGNFPDRFSGHQFPNYSSELNVNALLLGDSALYLCASSLRAILNNEQFFGPGTRLTVL.

Points on this clone: The read finishes 3 residues shy of the CDR3 end, and the germline J gene is used to complete it. V usage is TRBV5-1 and J usage is TRBJ2-5; no reliable D call. Germline V gives CDR1 SGHRS, CDR2 YFSETQ. This CDR3 has 12 amino acids. Deletions cut 4 bases from V and 0 bases from J, with 4 bases between. The CDR3 DNA, read in part, is TGCGCCAGCAGCCTAGACCAAGAGACC. It encodes CASSLDQET. The whole CDR3 protein is CASSLDQETQYF.

About this clone itself: The CDR3 goes on 3 residues after the read ends, and that part is filled in from the germline J gene. The gene calls are TRBV28 and TRBJ2-2; TRBD1 agrees at 9 bases. The CDR3 length is 15 residues. CDR1 is MDHEN and CDR2 is SYDVKM in the germline V gene. The V gene end was trimmed by 5 bases and the J gene end by 3 bases; junction bases not matched to a gene: 4. CDR3 DNA, as far as it was read: TGTGCCAGCAGTATTGGGACAGGGCACACCGGGGAG. It specifies CASSIGTGHTGE. The full CDR3 sequence reads CASSIGTGHTGELFF.

Details on this clone: Read sequence stops 3 residues before the CDR3 end, and the germline J gene provides the missing end. The V and J genes are TRBV5-1 and TRBJ2-7, with 8 bases that match TRBD2. CDR3 size: 13 residues. CDR1 and CDR2 (germline): SGHRS, YFSETQ. The ends lost 4 bases at V and 4 bases at J; junction bases unmatched: 4. The CDR3 bases that were read are TGCGCCAGCAGCCCGGGGGGGACGTACGAG. It yields the protein CASSPGGTYE. The whole CDR3 protein reads CASSPGGTYEQYF.

Turning to this clone: The read ends 3 residues shy of where the CDR3 ends; the end is completed using the germline J gene. J is TRBJ1-1 and V is TRBV5-5; 7 nucleotides align to TRBD1. Trimming cost V 2 bases and J 1 base; bases outside gene matches: 2. Germline V CDR1 and CDR2: SGHKS, YYEKEE (reference sequence). The CDR3 covers 14 residues. Incomplete CDR3 DNA: TGTGCCAGCAGCTTCAGGACAGGGAACACTGAA. Protein product: CASSFRTGNTE. The entire CDR3 sequence reads CASSFRTGNTEAFF.

Remarks on this clone: The read falls 3 residues short of the CDR3 end, and the missing part is taken from the germline J gene. The chain combines TRBV5-1 with TRBJ2-6; D gene ambiguous. The CDR3 spans 20 residues. The germline gives CDR1 SGHRS, CDR2 YFSETQ. The V gene lost 2 bases and the J gene lost 0 bases, with 21 bases spanning the gap. The CDR3 protein is CASSFFPLLTFYSGANVLTF. The DNA read from the CDR3 is TGCGCCAGCAGCTTTTTTCCTTTATTAACATTTTACTCTGGGGCCAACGTC.

For this clone: The CDR3 goes on 3 residues after the read ends, and that part is filled in from the germline J gene. J is TRBJ1-5 and V is TRBV7-2; TRBD1 is a possible D gene (6 bases). CDR1 and CDR2 from the germline V gene are SGHTA and FQGNSA. Between the trimmed V and J ends, which lost 6 bases and 5 bases, there was a span of 11 bases. The CDR3 contains 13 residues. Partial CDR3 DNA: TGTGCCAGCAGTTCGGACAGCGATCAGCCC. Encoded protein: CASSSDSDQP. The full CDR3 sequence reads CASSSDSDQPQHF. The entire variable domain, with the rest obtained from reference TRBV7-2 and TRBJ1-5, is as follows: GAGVSQSPSNKVTEKGKDVELRCDPISGHTALYWYRQSLGQGLEFLIYFQGNSAPDKSGLPSDRFSAERTGGSVSTLTIQRTQQEDSAVYLCASSSDSDQPQHFGDGTRLSIL.

CDR3 region: CASSPLGSWGDSPLHF. The DNA read from the CDR3 is TGTGCCAGCAGCCCCCTCGGGTCCTGGGGGGATTCACCC. V is TRBV14 and J is TRBJ1-6; TRBD1 might be the D (5 bases). The DNA ends 3 residues before the CDR3 does, and the rest of the CDR3 is filled in from the germline J gene. Germline assignment: CDR1 SGHDN and CDR2 FVKESK. V was trimmed by 4 bases and J by 8 bases, leaving 18 bases between them. The CDR3 runs 16 residues.

CDR3 DNA, as far as it was read: TGCGCCAGCAGCCCCGGGACAGGGGCAGAGACC. It yields the protein CASSPGTGAET. The full CDR3 protein is CASSPGTGAETQYF. The chain is built from TRBV5-1 and TRBJ2-5, with 10 bases that match TRBD1. The CDR3 end is not reached by the read, which stops 3 residues before it; the germline J gene fills it in. The CDR3 has 14 residues. Per germline, CDR1 SGHRS and CDR2 YFSETQ. Trimming cost V 4 bases and J 4 bases; bases outside gene matches: 4.

Note on this clone: The read gets to within 3 residues of the CDR3 end, and the germline J gene fills in the rest. The J gene is TRBJ2-2, the V gene TRBV19; 9 bases are shared with TRBD1. The germline V gene encodes CDR1 LNHDA and CDR2 SQIVND (reference sequence). CDR3 length equals 17 residues. With 7 bases clipped from V and 7 bases from J, the junction kept 16 bases outside the gene matches. This chain's CDR3 is CASTVAAAHRGHGELFF. The covered CDR3 bases are TGTGCCAGTACCGTAGCTGCGGCCCACAGGGGGCACGGGGAG.

Turning to this clone: The read gets to within 3 residues of the CDR3 end, and the germline J gene fills in the rest. The chain joins TRBV7-2 to TRBJ2-7, with a weak D call TRBD1 (6 bases). CDR1 SGHTA and CDR2 FQGNSA come from the germline V gene. The CDR3 runs 14 residues. V was trimmed by 5 bases and J by 5 bases, leaving 16 bases between them. The CDR3 loop reads CASSTGFLVNEQYF. The sequenced CDR3 bases are TGTGCCAGCAGCACAGGGTTTCTAGTGAACGAG.

In regard to this clone: The read terminates 3 residues before the CDR3 end, so the remaining end is supplied by the germline J gene. V and J are TRBV9 and TRBJ2-1; TRBD1 matches 7 bases. After removal of 2 bases from V and 5 bases from J, the junction contained 4 bases not matched to a gene. The CDR3 extends over 14 amino acids. Per the germline V gene, CDR1 is SGDLS and CDR2 is YYNGEE. CDR3 amino acids: CASSVGDSHNEQFF. The sequenced part of the CDR3 DNA is TGTGCCAGCAGCGTGGGGGACAGCCACAATGAG.

Turning to this clone: The read comes to an end 3 residues before the CDR3 does, leaving the germline J gene to fill in the end. J is TRBJ2-7 and V is TRBV5-1; 7 nucleotides align to TRBD1. Trimming took 3 bases from V and 3 from J; bases not matched to a gene: 15. CDR3 length: 17 residues. The germline CDR1 and CDR2 sequences are SGHRS and YFSETQ. The sequenced part of the CDR3 DNA is TGCGCCAGCAGCTCGACCGAGACAGGGCCCCTTTACTACGAG. Amino acids: CASSSTETGPLYYE. The full CDR3 is CASSSTETGPLYYEQYF.

CDR3 residues: CASSPTLGRRGTIYF. Incomplete CDR3 DNA: TGTGCCAGCTCACCGACCTTAGGCCGGCGGGGCACC. V gene TRBV18 combines with J gene TRBJ1-3; D remains unclear. The DNA ends 3 residues before the CDR3 does, and the rest of the CDR3 is filled in from the germline J gene. The CDR3 contains 15 residues. Germline V gives CDR1 KGHSH, CDR2 LQKENI. Deletions cut 3 bases from V and 9 bases from J, with 18 bases between.

As for this clone: The read terminates 3 residues ahead of where the CDR3 ends, so the germline J gene completes it. This chain connects TRBV12-5 to TRBJ1-1; D ambiguous. Trimming shortened V by 6 bases and J by 3 bases, and 11 bases separated the two germline ends. In germline, CDR1 is LGHNT, CDR2 FRNRAP. This CDR3 has 13 residues. Incomplete CDR3 DNA: TGTGCTAGTGGGCCCTACGGGGACACTGAA. This translates into CASGPYGDTE. Given in full, the CDR3 is CASGPYGDTEAFF.

To note about this clone: With the read ending 3 residues before the CDR3 end, the germline J gene is used to fill in that end. The chain uses TRBV14 and TRBJ2-2; 8 bases match TRBD1. The CDR3 has 16 amino acids. Trimming cost V 2 bases and J 5 bases; bases outside gene matches: 7. Per the germline V gene, CDR1 is SGHDN and CDR2 is FVKESK. The CDR3 DNA, read in part, is TGTGCCAGCAGCCAATACGGACAGGGCCTTACCGGGGAG. It translates to CASSQYGQGLTGE. The entire CDR3 is CASSQYGQGLTGELFF.